The clone carrying this TCR beta chain has just a few counts. This may come from a read error, since a much larger clone is one base off. The sample carries other DNA sequences with the same CDR3. No treatment of any kind had been given to any patient before thyroid surgery. This entry belongs to a study of metastatic and nonmetastatic thyroid tumors. Using MiXCR, TCRdb re-called clones from the PCR reads. The profile shows 8,500 to 13,000 clones, approximately 30% of them singletons. The sequencing sample was made of tumor tissue. This receptor was taken from a male donor with papillary thyroid cancer or a benign thyroid nodule (not recorded which). Some clones in this sample may be carry-over from other donors' samples.

CDR3 loop: CASSTPGNEKLFF. CDR3 in DNA: TGTGCCAGCAGTACCCCTGGGAATGAAAAACTGTTTTTT. This chain uses TRBV28 with TRBJ1-4; D not resolved. The V end lost 5 bases, the J end lost 5 bases, and 9 bases lay between the germline ends. Germline V CDR1 and CDR2: MDHEN, SYDVKM. The CDR3 covers 13 residues. Full variable domain (remainder filled in from reference TRBV28 and TRBJ1-4): DVKVTQSSRYLVKRTGEKVFLECVQDMDHENMFWYRQDPGLGLRLIYFSYDVKMKEKGDIPEGYSVSREKKERFSLILESASTNQTSMYLCASSTPGNEKLFFGSGTQLSVL.